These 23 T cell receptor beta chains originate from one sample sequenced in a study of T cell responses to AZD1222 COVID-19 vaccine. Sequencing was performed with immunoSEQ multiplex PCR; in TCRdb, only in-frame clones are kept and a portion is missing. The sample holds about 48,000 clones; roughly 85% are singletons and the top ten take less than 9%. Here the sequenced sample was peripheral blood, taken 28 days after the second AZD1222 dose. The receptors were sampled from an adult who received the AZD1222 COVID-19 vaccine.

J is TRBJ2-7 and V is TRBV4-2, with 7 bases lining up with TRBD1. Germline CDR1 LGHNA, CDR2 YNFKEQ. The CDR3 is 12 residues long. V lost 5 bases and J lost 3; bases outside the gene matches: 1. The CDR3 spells CASSGQVYEQYF. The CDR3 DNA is TGTGCCAGCAGCGGACAGGTCTACGAGCAGTACTTC.

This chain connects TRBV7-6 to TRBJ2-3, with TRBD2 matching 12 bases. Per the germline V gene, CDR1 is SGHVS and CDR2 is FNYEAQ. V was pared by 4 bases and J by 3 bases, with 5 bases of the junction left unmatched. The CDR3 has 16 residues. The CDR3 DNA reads TGTGCCAGCAGCTCGACTAGCGGGAGTGGGACAGATACGCAGTATTTT. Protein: CASSSTSGSGTDTQYF.

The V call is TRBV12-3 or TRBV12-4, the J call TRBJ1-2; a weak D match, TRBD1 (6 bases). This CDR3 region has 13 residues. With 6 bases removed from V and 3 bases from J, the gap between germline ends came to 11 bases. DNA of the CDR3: TGTGCCAGCAGCTCCACAGGGTACTATGGCTACACCTTC. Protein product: CASSSTGYYGYTF.

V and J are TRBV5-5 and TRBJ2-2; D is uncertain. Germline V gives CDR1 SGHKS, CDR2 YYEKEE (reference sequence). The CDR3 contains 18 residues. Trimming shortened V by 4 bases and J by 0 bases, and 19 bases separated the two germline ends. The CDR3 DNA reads TGTGCCAGCAGCCGGCTTGGGAAAGGCGCAACGAACACCGGGGAGCTGTTTTTT. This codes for CASSRLGKGATNTGELFF.

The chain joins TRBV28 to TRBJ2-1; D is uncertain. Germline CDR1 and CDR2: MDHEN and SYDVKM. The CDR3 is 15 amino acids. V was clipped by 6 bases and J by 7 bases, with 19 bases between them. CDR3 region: CASSSTVMSGNEQFF. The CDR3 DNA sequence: TGTGCCAGCAGCTCCACAGTCATGAGTGGGAATGAGCAGTTCTTC. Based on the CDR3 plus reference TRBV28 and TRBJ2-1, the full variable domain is DVKVTQSSRYLVKRTGEKVFLECVQDMDHENMFWYRQDPGLGLRLIYFSYDVKMKEKGDIPEGYSVSREKKERFSLILESASTNQTSMYLCASSSTVMSGNEQFFGPGTRLTVL.

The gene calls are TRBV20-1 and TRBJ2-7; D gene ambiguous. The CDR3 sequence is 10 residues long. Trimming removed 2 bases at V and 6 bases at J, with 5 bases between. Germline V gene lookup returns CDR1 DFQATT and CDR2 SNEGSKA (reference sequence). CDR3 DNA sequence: TGCAGTGCTAGAAGGCTCGAGCAGTACTTC. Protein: CSARRLEQYF.

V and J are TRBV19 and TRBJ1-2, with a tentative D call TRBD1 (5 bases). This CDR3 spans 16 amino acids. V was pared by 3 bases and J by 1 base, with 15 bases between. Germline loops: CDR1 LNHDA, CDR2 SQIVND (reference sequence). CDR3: CASSMGRRQSNYGYTF. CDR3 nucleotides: TGTGCCAGTAGTATGGGCAGGAGACAGAGTAACTATGGCTACACCTTC.

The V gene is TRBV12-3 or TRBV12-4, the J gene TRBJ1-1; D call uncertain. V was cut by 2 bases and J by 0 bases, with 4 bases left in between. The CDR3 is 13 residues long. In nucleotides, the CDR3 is TGTGCCAGCAGTTTATTTATGAACACTGAAGCTTTCTTT. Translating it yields CASSLFMNTEAFF.

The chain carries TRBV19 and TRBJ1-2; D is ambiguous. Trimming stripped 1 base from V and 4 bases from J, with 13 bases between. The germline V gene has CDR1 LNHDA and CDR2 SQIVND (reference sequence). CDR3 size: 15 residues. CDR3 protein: CASSIGPDAGYGYTF. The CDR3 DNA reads TGTGCCAGTAGTATAGGACCGGACGCCGGCTATGGCTACACCTTC.

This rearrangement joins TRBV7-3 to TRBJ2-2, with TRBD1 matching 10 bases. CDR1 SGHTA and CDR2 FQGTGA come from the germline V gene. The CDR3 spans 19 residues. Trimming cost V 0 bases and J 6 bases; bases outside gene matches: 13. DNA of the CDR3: TGTGCCAGCAGCTTAACGGCCGGAACCGGGACAGGGGTCGCCGGGGAGCTGTTTTTT. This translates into CASSLTAGTGTGVAGELFF. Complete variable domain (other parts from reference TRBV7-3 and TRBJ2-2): GAGVSQTPSNKVTEKGKYVELRCDPISGHTALYWYRQSLGQGPEFLIYFQGTGAADDSGLPNDRFFAVRPEGSVSTLKIQRTERGDSAVYLCASSLTAGTGTGVAGELFFGEGSRLTVL.

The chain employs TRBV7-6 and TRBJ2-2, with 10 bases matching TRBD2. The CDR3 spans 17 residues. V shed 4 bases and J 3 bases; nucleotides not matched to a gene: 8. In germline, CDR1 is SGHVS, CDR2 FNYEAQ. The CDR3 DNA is TGTGCCAGCAGCTGGCTAGCGGGAGAGGACGACACCGGGGAGCTGTTTTTT. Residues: CASSWLAGEDDTGELFF.

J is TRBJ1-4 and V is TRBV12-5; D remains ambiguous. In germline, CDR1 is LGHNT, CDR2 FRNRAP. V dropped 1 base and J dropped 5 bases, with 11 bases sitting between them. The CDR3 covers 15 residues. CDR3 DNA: TGTGCTAGTGGTTTGGAGAGGGTCGGGAATGAAAAACTGTTTTTT. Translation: CASGLERVGNEKLFF.

CDR3 nucleotides: TGTGCCAGTAGTACGGACAGTTCGGCTGAGCAGTTCTTC. Translation: CASSTDSSAEQFF. The chain recombines TRBV19 with TRBJ2-1, with D perhaps matching TRBD1 (6 bases). The CDR3 contains 13 residues. The V gene lost 4 bases and the J gene lost 9 bases, with 13 bases spanning the gap. The germline V gene encodes CDR1 LNHDA and CDR2 SQIVND (reference sequence).

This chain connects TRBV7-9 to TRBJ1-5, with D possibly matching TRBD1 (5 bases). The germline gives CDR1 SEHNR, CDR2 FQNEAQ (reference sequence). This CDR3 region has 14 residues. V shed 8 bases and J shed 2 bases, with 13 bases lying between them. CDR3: CASGQGSGNQPQHF. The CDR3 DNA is TGTGCCAGCGGTCAGGGCTCGGGCAATCAGCCCCAGCATTTT.

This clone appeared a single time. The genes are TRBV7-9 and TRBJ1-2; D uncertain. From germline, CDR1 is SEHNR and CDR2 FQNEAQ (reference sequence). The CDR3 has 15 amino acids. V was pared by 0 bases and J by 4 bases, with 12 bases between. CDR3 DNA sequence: TGTGCCAGCAGCTTAGCCAATTCCCCGACCTATGGCTACACCTTC. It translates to CASSLANSPTYGYTF. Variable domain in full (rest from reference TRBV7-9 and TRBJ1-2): DTGVSQNPRHKITKRGQNVTFRCDPISEHNRLYWYRQTLGQGPEFLTYFQNEAQLEKSRLLSDRFSAERPKGSFSTLEIQRTEQGDSAMYLCASSLANSPTYGYTFGSGTRLTVV.

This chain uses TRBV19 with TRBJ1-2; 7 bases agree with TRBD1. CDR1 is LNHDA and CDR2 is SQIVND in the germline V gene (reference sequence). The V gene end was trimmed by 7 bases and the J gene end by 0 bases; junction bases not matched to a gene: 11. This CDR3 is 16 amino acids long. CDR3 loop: CASTLAGGHTNYGYTF. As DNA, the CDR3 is TGTGCCAGTACCCTAGCAGGGGGGCACACTAACTATGGCTACACCTTC.

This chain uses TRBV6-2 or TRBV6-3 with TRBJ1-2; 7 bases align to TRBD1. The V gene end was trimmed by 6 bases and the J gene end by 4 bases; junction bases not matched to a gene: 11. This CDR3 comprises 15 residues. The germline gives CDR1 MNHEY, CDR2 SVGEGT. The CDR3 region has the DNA TGTGCCAGCAGCATGGGGGGGACAGCCCCCTATGGCTACACCTTC. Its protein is CASSMGGTAPYGYTF.

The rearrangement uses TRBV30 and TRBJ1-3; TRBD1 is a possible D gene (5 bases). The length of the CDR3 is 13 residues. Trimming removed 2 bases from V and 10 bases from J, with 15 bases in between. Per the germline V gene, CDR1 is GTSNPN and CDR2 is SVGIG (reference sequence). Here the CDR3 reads CAWSRAGSGTIYF. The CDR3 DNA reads TGTGCCTGGAGTAGGGCAGGGAGCGGTACCATATATTTT. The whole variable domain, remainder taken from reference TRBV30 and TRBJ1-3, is SQTIHQWPATLVQPVGSPLSLECTVEGTSNPNLYWYRQAAGRGLQLLFYSVGIGQISSEVPQNLSASRPQDRQFILSSKKLLLSDSGFYLCAWSRAGSGTIYFGEGSWLTVV.

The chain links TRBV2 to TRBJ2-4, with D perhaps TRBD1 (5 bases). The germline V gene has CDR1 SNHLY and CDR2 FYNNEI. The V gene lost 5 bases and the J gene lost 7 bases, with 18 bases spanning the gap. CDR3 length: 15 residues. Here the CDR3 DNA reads TGTGCCAGCAGTCCCTCTACAGGAAGTATCAACATTCAGTACTTC. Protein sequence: CASSPSTGSINIQYF.

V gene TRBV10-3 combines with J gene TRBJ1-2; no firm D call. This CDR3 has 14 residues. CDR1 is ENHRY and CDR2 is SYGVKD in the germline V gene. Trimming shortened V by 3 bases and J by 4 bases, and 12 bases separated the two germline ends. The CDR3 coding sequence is TGTGCCATCAGTGATTCCGGGTTAACCTATGGCTACACCTTC. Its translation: CAISDSGLTYGYTF.

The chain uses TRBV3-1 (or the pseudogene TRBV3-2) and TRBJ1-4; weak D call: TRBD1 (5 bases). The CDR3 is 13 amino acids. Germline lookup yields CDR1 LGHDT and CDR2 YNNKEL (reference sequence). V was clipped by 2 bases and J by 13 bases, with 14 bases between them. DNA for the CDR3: TGTGCCAGCAGCCAAAACCGGGACGGACTACTGTTTTTT. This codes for CASSQNRDGLLFF.

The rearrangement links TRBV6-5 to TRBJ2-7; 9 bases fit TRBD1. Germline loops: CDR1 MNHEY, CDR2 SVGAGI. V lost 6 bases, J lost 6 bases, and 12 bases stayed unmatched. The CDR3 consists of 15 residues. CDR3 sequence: CASRETRDRVGEQYF. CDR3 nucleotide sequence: TGTGCCAGCAGAGAGACCCGGGACAGGGTGGGCGAGCAGTACTTC.

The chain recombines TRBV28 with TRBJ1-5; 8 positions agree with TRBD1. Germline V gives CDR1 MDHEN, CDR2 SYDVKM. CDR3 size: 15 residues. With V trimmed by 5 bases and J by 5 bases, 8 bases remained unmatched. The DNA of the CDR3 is TGTGCCAGCAGTACAGACAGGGGATACGATCAGCCCCAGCATTTT. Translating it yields CASSTDRGYDQPQHF.